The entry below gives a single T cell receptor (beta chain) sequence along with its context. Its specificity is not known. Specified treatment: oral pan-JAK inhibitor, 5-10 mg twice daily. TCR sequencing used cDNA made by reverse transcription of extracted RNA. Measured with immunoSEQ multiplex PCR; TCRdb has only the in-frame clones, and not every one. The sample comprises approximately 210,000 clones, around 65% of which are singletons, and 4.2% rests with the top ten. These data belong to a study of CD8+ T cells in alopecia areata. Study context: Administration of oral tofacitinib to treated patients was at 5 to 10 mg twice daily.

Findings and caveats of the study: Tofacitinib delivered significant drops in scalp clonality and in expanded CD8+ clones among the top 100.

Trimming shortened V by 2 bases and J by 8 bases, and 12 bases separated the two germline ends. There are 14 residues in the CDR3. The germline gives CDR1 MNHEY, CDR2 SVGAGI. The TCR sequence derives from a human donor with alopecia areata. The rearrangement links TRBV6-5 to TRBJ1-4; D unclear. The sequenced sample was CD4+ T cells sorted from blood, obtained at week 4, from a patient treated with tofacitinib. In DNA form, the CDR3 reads TGTGCCAGCAGTTACGAGGCGCCGGGGGAAAAACTGTTTTTT. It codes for CASSYEAPGEKLFF.